This T cell receptor beta chain is drawn from a study of blood T cell repertoires in COVID-19. CDR3 length: 14 amino acids. V was trimmed by 1 base and J by 3 bases, leaving 7 bases between them. Germline CDR1 is LGHNA and CDR2 is YSLEER. Profiling relied on immunoSEQ multiplex PCR, and the TCRdb table lists in-frame clones only, not all of them. Altogether around 140,000 clones are present, approximately 70% being singletons, with the ten largest covering approximately 2%. The chain combines TRBV4-3 with TRBJ1-5; D remains unclear. Sequencing used peripheral blood. The clonotype comes from a woman aged 70-85 years with acute or convalescent COVID-19. CDR3 sequence (DNA): TGCGCCAGCAGCCAAGGACTTTCCAATCAGCCCCAGCATTTT. Protein product: CASSQGLSNQPQHF.